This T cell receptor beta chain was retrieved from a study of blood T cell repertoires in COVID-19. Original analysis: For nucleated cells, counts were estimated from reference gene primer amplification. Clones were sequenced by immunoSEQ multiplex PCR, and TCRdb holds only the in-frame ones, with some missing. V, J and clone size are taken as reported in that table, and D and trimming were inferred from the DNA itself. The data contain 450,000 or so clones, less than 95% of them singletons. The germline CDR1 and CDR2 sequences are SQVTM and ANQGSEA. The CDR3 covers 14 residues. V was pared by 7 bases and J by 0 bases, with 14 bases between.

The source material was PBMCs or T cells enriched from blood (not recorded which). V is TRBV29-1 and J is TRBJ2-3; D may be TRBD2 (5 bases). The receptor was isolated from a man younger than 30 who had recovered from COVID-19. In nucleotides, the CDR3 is TGCAGCGCTAAGGAGGCGATTAGCACAGATACGCAGTATTTT. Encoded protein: CSAKEAISTDTQYF.